Following are 17 T cell receptor beta chains from one sample sequenced in a study of blood T cell repertoires in COVID-19. Profiled with immunoSEQ multiplex PCR; TCRdb holds only in-frame clones, not every one. The sample lists approximately 200,000 clones, 80% to 90% occurring once. Input material: peripheral blood. The receptors were gathered from a middle-aged man with acute or convalescent COVID-19.

Here the CDR3 reads CASSQRGDSYNEQFF. Here the CDR3 DNA reads TGTGCCAGCAGCCAACGGGGGGACTCCTACAATGAGCAGTTCTTC. The chain employs TRBV11-3 and TRBJ2-1; 7 bases align to TRBD2. Germline CDR1 reads SGHNT; CDR2 reads YENEEA. This CDR3 has 15 residues. Losses at the gene ends were 5 bases for V and 0 bases for J; bases not matched to a gene: 4. Supplemented by reference TRBV11-3 and TRBJ2-1, the full variable domain reads EAGVVQSPRYKIIEKKQPVAFWCNPISGHNTLYWYLQNLGQGPELLIRYENEEAVDDSQLPKDRFSAERLKGVDSTLKIQPAELGDSAVYLCASSQRGDSYNEQFFGPGTRLTVL.

This chain uses TRBV11-2 with TRBJ1-2; the D gene is possibly TRBD1 (6 bases). CDR3 length: 11 residues. Germline V gives CDR1 SGHAT, CDR2 FQNNGV. V was shortened by 4 bases and J by 7 bases, with 7 bases between the two germline ends. The CDR3 DNA follows: TGTGCCAGCAGCTCCAGGGGTGGCTACACCTTC. It codes for CASSSRGGYTF.

The gene calls are TRBV19 and TRBJ1-5; D is uncertain. CDR3 length: 16 amino acids. Trimming stripped 6 bases from V and 1 base from J, with 16 bases between. CDR1 and CDR2 (germline): LNHDA, SQIVND (reference sequence). CDR3 DNA sequence: TGTGCCAGTAGCGCCGACGGAGGTGTAAGCAATCAGCCCCAGCATTTT. As protein: CASSADGGVSNQPQHF.

The chain uses TRBV7-9 and TRBJ1-4; tentatively, D is TRBD1 (5 bases). This CDR3 comprises 14 residues. Per germline, CDR1 SEHNR and CDR2 FQNEAQ (reference sequence). The V and J ends lost 3 bases and 7 bases respectively, with 12 bases between them. The CDR3 region has the DNA TGTGCCAGCAGCTTTCAGGGTGCCCCTGAAAAACTGTTTTTT. This encodes CASSFQGAPEKLFF. Looking up the rest from reference TRBV7-9 and TRBJ1-4 gives the full variable domain: DTGVSQNPRHKITKRGQNVTFRCDPISEHNRLYWYRQTLGQGPEFLTYFQNEAQLEKSRLLSDRFSAERPKGSFSTLEIQRTEQGDSAMYLCASSFQGAPEKLFFGSGTQLSVL.

V is TRBV7-3 and J is TRBJ2-6, with TRBD1 as a possible D gene (6 bases). This CDR3 spans 16 amino acids. Trimming took off 3 bases at V and 3 bases at J, with 12 bases between the two ends. Germline V lookup: CDR1 SGHTA, CDR2 FQGTGA. In nucleotides, the CDR3 is TGTGCCAGCAGCTTCGTCCAGGGGCTTGGGGCCAACGTCCTGACTTTC. It is translated as CASSFVQGLGANVLTF. Using reference TRBV7-3 and TRBJ2-6 for the parts outside the CDR3, the full variable domain is GAGVSQTPSNKVTEKGKYVELRCDPISGHTALYWYRQSLGQGPEFLIYFQGTGAADDSGLPNDRFFAVRPEGSVSTLKIQRTERGDSAVYLCASSFVQGLGANVLTFGAGSRLTVL.

V and J are TRBV2 and TRBJ2-7; 12 bases match TRBD2. The J segment lost 0 bases and the V segment lost 6 bases, leaving 6 bases of the junction unmatched. Germline loops: CDR1 SNHLY, CDR2 FYNNEI. The CDR3 runs 16 residues. The CDR3 nucleotides read TGTGCCAGCAGCCGATCGACTAGCGGGGGCTCCTACGAGCAGTACTTC. Its protein is CASSRSTSGGSYEQYF.

This chain connects TRBV10-1 to TRBJ2-1, with 7 bases that match TRBD2. The CDR3 is 17 amino acids. The J segment lost 0 bases and the V segment lost 3 bases, leaving 8 bases of the junction unmatched. Germline CDR1 reads WNHNN; CDR2 reads SYGVQD (reference sequence). CDR3 protein: CASSDLGGVSSYNEQFF. CDR3 in DNA: TGCGCCAGCAGTGACCTTGGGGGGGTGAGCTCCTACAATGAGCAGTTCTTC.

This rearrangement joins TRBV5-5 to TRBJ2-6; D is ambiguous. The CDR3 totals 15 residues. Germline V lookup: CDR1 SGHKS, CDR2 YYEKEE (reference sequence). V lost 4 bases and J lost 0, with 8 bases in between. Here the CDR3 DNA reads TGTGCCAGCAGCCTAATCCCCTCTGGGGCCAACGTCCTGACTTTC. Its protein product is CASSLIPSGANVLTF.

This clone was found once. Here the CDR3 reads CASSLDRNEQFF. The CDR3 DNA reads as TGTGCCAGCAGCTTAGATAGAAATGAGCAGTTCTTC. This sequence joins TRBV11-3 and TRBJ2-1; no firm D call. The V and J ends lost 0 bases and 7 bases respectively, with 4 bases between them. Germline V CDR1 and CDR2: SGHNT, YENEEA. The length of the CDR3 is 12 residues.

V gene TRBV6-6 combines with J gene TRBJ2-7; the match to TRBD1 covers 9 bases. This CDR3 is built from 13 residues. Germline lookup yields CDR1 MNHNY and CDR2 SVGAGI (reference sequence). Germline trimming cut 5 bases from V and 5 bases from J; bases unmatched to any gene: 4. CDR3 in DNA: TGTGCCAGCAGTCATGGGACAGGGAACGAGCAGTACTTC. This gives the protein CASSHGTGNEQYF.

The chain links TRBV5-1 to TRBJ1-1, with a weak D call TRBD1 (5 bases). The CDR3 spans 17 residues. Germline-derived CDR1 and CDR2 are SGHRS and YFSETQ. The germline V and J ends were trimmed by 4 bases and 2 bases, with 21 bases remaining between them. The CDR3, as DNA: TGCGCCAGCAGCACTGGCCAGGGTCCTTGGGATAACACTGAAGCTTTCTTT. Translated, it gives CASSTGQGPWDNTEAFF.

The chain employs TRBV19 and TRBJ1-2; 7 bases are shared with TRBD1. Germline CDR1 reads LNHDA; CDR2 reads SQIVND (reference sequence). Trimming at V came to 5 bases and at J to 4 bases, leaving 10 bases not matched to a gene. This CDR3 spans 15 amino acids. The DNA of the CDR3 is TGTGCCAGTAGTTCTCCGGGCGGGGACAGCTATGGCTACACCTTC. It encodes CASSSPGGDSYGYTF.

This chain links TRBV6-5 with TRBJ1-4, with 9 bases identical to TRBD1. The CDR3 spans 14 residues. Per the germline V gene, CDR1 is MNHEY and CDR2 is SVGAGI. With 5 bases clipped from V and 8 bases from J, the junction kept 6 bases outside the gene matches. CDR3 in DNA: TGTGCCAGCAGTACTACAGGGGGCGGGGAAAAACTGTTTTTT. Protein product: CASSTTGGGEKLFF.

The genes are TRBV4-1 and TRBJ2-1; D not certain. The CDR3 covers 15 residues. Germline V CDR1 and CDR2: MGHRA, YSYEKL. V lost 0 bases and J 4 bases, leaving 10 bases between the germline ends. Here the CDR3 reads CASSQDIALYNEQFF. The CDR3 bases are TGCGCCAGCAGCCAAGATATAGCACTTTACAATGAGCAGTTCTTC.

This clone has just one count. V usage is TRBV7-9 and J usage is TRBJ1-5; D is perhaps TRBD1 (6 bases). Germline CDR1 is SEHNR and CDR2 is FQNEAQ (reference sequence). V was trimmed by 8 bases and J by 5 bases, leaving 13 bases between them. The CDR3 is made up of 13 amino acids. This CDR3 is CASHAGDHQPQHF. CDR3 nucleotides: TGTGCCAGCCACGCAGGGGACCATCAGCCCCAGCATTTT.

This chain links TRBV6-5 with TRBJ1-6, with D perhaps TRBD1 (5 bases). This CDR3 has 14 residues. Germline loops: CDR1 MNHEY, CDR2 SVGAGI. V shed 6 bases and J shed 6 bases, with 12 bases lying between them. The CDR3, as DNA: TGTGCCAGCAGCGACAGAATAATTAATTCACCCCTCCACTTT. Translating gives CASSDRIINSPLHF.

The chain recombines TRBV7-9 with TRBJ2-3; 16 nucleotides align to TRBD2. Germline V gene lookup returns CDR1 SEHNR and CDR2 FQNEAQ (reference sequence). V shed 3 bases, J shed 3 bases, and the junction held 0 bases outside the gene matches. This CDR3 spans 16 amino acids. This CDR3 is CASSLGLAGGTDTQYF. The CDR3 region has the DNA TGTGCCAGCAGCTTGGGACTAGCGGGGGGGACAGATACGCAGTATTTT.